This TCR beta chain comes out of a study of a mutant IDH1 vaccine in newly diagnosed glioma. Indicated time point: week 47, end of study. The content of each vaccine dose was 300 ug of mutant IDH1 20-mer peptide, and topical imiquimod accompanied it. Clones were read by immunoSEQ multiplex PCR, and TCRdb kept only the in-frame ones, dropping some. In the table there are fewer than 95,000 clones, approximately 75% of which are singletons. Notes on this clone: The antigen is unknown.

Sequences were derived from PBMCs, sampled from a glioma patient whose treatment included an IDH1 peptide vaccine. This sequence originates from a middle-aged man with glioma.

For the CDR3, the DNA is TGTGCCAGCAGCCGGACAGGGGACACCGGGGAGCTGTTTTTT. Amino acid sequence: CASSRTGDTGELFF. V usage is TRBV7-2 and J usage is TRBJ2-2; 9 positions agree with TRBD1. Germline V CDR1 and CDR2: SGHTA, FQGNSA. The CDR3 is 14 residues long. Germline trimming cut 5 bases from V and 3 bases from J; bases unmatched to any gene: 1.